Sequencing of this TCR beta chain was carried out in a study of OX40 agonist ivuxolimab in advanced cancers. About the study: Dose-escalation cases comprised hepatocellular carcinoma, melanoma, renal cell or head and neck cancer. Broader study findings: Partial responders at 0.1-3.0 mg/kg had among the lowest clonal expansion. Certain nonresponders likewise exhibited a low normalized T-cell clonal expansion. Clones of CD4+ and CD8+ blood T cells grew by week 6 at doses of 0.1 to 3.0 mg/kg.

This CDR3 spans 14 amino acids. Germline CDR1 and CDR2: MDHEN and SYDVKM. V shed 4 bases, J shed 7 bases, and the junction held 8 bases outside the gene matches. Concerning this clone itself: Its matching antigen is unknown.

This table comes from immunoSEQ multiplex PCR, and its TCRdb copy is limited to in-frame clones, with some not included. The table lists under 50,000 clones, roughly 80% of them singletons. The rearrangement links TRBV28 to TRBJ1-2, with TRBD1 matching over 8 bases. The receptor comes from an adult with an advanced solid tumor such as melanoma, head and neck, liver or kidney cancer. The sequencing here drew on CD4+ or CD8+ T cells sorted from blood, taken in a trial of the OX40 agonist ivuxolimab. CDR3 sequence reads: CASSSLGRGLGYTF. DNA of the CDR3: TGTGCCAGCAGTTCCCTAGGCAGGGGGCTTGGCTACACCTTC.